This T cell receptor beta chain was identified in a study of blood T cell repertoires in COVID-19. Study information: COVID-19 samples collected from the United States, Italy and Spain covered acute and convalescent phases. From T cells, B-cell-depleted T cells, or PBMCs came the material, which was cDNA or gDNA.

In the authors' methods: Amplification with reference gene primers provided the estimates of nucleated cell counts. The table came from immunoSEQ multiplex PCR; TCRdb's copy has only in-frame clones and leaves some out. From that table come the V and J calls and clone size; the DNA was used to work out D and trimming. The table has roughly 72,000 clones, over 75% seen once. From germline, CDR1 is SGHKS and CDR2 YYEKEE (reference sequence). The V segment lost 0 bases and the J segment 5 bases; nucleotides outside the gene matches: 4. This CDR3 is 14 amino acids long. The sample taken for sequencing was peripheral blood. The J gene is TRBJ1-2, the V gene TRBV5-5; 7 bases match TRBD1. The sequence was obtained from a human donor in a cohort sampled during active COVID-19. The CDR3 coding sequence is TGTGCCAGCAGCTTGGGGGACAGCCTTTATGGCTACACCTTC. Its translation: CASSLGDSLYGYTF.